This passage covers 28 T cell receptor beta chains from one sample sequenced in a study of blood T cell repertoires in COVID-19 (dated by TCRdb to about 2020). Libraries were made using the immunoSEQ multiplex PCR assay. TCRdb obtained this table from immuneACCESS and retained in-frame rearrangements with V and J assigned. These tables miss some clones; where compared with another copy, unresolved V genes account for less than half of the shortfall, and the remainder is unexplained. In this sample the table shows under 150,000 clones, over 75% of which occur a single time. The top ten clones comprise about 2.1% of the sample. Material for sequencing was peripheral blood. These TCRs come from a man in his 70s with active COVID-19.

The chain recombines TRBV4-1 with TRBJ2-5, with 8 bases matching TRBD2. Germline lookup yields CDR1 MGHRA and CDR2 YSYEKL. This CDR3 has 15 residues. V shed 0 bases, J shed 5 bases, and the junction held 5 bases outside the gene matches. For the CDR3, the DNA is TGCGCCAGCAGCCAAGATCGGGGGGGCCGTGAGACCCAGTACTTC. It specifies CASSQDRGGRETQYF.

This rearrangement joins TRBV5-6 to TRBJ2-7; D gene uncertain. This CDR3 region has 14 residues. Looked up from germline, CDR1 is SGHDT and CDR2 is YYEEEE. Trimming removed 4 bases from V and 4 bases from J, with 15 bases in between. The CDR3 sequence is CASSGGSARYEQYF. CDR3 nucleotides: TGTGCCAGCAGCGGTGGTAGTGCCCGATACGAGCAGTACTTC.

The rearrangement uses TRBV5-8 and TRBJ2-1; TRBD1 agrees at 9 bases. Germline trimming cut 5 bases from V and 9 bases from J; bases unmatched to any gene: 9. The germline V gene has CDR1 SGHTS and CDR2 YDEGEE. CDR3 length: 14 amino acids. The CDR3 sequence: CASRGQGSLVEQFF. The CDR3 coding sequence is TGTGCCAGCAGAGGACAGGGGTCGTTGGTTGAGCAGTTCTTC.

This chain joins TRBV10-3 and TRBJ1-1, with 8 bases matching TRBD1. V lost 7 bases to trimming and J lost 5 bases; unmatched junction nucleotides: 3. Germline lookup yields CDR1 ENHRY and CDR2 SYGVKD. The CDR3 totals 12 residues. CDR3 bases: TGTGCCATCACCGGGACAGGAACTGAAGCTTTCTTT. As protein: CAITGTGTEAFF.

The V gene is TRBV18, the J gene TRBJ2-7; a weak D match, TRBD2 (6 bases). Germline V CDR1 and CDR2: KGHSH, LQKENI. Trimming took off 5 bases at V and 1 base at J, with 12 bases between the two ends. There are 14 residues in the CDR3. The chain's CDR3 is CASSADGRSYEQYF. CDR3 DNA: TGTGCCAGCTCAGCCGACGGGAGATCCTACGAGCAGTACTTC.

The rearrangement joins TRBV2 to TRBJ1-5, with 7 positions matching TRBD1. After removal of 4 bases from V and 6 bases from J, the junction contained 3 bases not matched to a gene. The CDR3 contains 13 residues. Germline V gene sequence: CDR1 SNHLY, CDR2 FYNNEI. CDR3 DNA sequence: TGTGCCAGCAGTGGACAGGGAACTCAGCCCCAGCATTTT. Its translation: CASSGQGTQPQHF.

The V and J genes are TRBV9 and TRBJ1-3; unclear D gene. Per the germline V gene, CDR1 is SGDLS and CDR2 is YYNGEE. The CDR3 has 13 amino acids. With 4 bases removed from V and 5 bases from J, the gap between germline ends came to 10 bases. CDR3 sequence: CASSIGGRNTIYF. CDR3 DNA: TGTGCCAGCAGCATAGGCGGCCGAAACACCATATATTTT.

This CDR3 is CASSLGEAAAGGYTF. For the CDR3, the DNA is TGTGCCAGCAGCCTAGGGGAGGCGGCGGCGGGTGGCTACACCTTC. The rearrangement links TRBV9 to TRBJ1-2; weak D call: TRBD1 (5 bases). The CDR3 spans 15 residues. V lost 4 bases to trimming and J lost 7 bases, with 20 bases between them. Germline V gene lookup returns CDR1 SGDLS and CDR2 YYNGEE.

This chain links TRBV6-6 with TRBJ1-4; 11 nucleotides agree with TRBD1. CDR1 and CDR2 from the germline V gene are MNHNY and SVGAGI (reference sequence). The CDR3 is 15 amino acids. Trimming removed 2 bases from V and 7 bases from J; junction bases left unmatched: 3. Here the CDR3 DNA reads TGTGCCAGCAGTTACACCGGACAGGGGGCTGAAAAACTGTTTTTT. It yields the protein CASSYTGQGAEKLFF.

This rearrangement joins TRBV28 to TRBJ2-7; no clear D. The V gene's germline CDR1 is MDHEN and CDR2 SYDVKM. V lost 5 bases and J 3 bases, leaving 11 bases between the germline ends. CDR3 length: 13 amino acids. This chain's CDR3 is CASSGDYHYEQYF. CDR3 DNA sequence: TGTGCCAGCAGTGGAGATTACCACTACGAGCAGTACTTC. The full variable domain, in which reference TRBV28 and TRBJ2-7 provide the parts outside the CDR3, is DVKVTQSSRYLVKRTGEKVFLECVQDMDHENMFWYRQDPGLGLRLIYFSYDVKMKEKGDIPEGYSVSREKKERFSLILESASTNQTSMYLCASSGDYHYEQYFGPGTRLTVT.

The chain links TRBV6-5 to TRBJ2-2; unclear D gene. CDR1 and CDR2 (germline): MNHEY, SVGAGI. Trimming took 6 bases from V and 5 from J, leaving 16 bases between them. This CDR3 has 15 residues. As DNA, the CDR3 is TGTGCCAGCAGCCACTCCCCTGCCGGGACCGGGGAGCTGTTTTTT. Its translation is CASSHSPAGTGELFF.

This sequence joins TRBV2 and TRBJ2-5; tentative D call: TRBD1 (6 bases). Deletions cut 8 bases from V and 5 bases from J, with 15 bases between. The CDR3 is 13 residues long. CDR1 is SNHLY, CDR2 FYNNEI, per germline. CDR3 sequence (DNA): TGTGCCAGCTGCCAGGGGCCTGGGGAGACCCAGTACTTC. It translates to CASCQGPGETQYF.

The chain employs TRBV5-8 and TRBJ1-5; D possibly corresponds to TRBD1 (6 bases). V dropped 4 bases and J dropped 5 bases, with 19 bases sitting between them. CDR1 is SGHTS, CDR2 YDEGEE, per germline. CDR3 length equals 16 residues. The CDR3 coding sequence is TGTGCCAGCAGCCCCCCGAGGGGGAGGGCAGATCAGCCCCAGCATTTT. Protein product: CASSPPRGRADQPQHF.

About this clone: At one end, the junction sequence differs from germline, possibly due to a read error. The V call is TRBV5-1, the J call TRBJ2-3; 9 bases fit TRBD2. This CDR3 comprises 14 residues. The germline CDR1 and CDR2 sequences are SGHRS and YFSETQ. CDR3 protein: CASSSGTSRDTQYF. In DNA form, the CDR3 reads TGCGCCAGCAGCTCCGGGACTAGCAGAGATACGCAGTATTTT.

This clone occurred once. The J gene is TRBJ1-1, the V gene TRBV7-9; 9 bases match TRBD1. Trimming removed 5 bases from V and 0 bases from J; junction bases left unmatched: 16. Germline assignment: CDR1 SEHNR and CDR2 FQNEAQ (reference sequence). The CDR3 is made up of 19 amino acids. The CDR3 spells CASSPLWGQGKRVNTEAFF. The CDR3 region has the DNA TGTGCCAGCAGCCCACTGTGGGGACAGGGAAAAAGAGTGAACACTGAAGCTTTCTTT. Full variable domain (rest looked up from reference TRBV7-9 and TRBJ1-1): DTGVSQNPRHKITKRGQNVTFRCDPISEHNRLYWYRQTLGQGPEFLTYFQNEAQLEKSRLLSDRFSAERPKGSFSTLEIQRTEQGDSAMYLCASSPLWGQGKRVNTEAFFGQGTRLTVV.

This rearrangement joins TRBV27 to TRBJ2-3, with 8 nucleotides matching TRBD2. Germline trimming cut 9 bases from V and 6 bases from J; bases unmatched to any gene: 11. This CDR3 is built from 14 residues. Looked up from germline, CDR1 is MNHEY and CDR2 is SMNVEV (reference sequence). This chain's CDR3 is CASSLAGGADTQYF. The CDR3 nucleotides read TGTGCCAGTTCCCTAGCGGGTGGGGCGGATACGCAGTATTTT.

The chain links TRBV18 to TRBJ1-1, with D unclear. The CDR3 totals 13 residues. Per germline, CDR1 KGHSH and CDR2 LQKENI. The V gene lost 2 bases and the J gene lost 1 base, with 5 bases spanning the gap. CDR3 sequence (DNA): TGTGCCAGCTCACCATACGGGAACACTGAAGCTTTCTTT. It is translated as CASSPYGNTEAFF.

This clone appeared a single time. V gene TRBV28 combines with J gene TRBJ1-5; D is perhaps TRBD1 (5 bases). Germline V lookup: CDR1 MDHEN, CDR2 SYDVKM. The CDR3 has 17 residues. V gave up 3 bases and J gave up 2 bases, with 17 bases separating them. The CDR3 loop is CASSLFRDYFGNQPQHF. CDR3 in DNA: TGTGCCAGCAGTTTGTTCCGGGACTATTTTGGCAATCAGCCCCAGCATTTT.

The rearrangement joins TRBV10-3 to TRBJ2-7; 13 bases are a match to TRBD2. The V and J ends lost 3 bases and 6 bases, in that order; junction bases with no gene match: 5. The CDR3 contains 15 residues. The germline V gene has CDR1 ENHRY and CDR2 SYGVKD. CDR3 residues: CAISDWTSGSGEQYF. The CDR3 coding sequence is TGTGCCATCAGTGACTGGACTAGCGGGAGCGGCGAGCAGTACTTC.

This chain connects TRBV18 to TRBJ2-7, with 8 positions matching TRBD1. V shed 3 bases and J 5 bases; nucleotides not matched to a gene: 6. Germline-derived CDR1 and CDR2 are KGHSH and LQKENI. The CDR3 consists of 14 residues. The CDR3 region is CASSPGQVGDEQYF. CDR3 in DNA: TGTGCCAGCTCACCGGGACAGGTGGGAGACGAGCAGTACTTC.

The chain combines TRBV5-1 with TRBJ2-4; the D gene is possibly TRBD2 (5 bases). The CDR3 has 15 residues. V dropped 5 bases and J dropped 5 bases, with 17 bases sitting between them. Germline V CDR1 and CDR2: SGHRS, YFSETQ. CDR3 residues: CASSYGPGAENIQYF. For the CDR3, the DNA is TGCGCCAGCAGTTATGGTCCAGGAGCGGAAAACATTCAGTACTTC.

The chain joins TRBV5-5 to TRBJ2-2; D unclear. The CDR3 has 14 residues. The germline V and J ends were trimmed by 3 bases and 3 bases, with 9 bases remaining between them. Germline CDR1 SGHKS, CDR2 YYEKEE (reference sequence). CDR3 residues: CASSWAPYTGELFF. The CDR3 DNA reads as TGTGCCAGCAGCTGGGCCCCATACACCGGGGAGCTGTTTTTT.

The CDR3 bases are TGTGCCAGCAGCTGGGACAACCGAGAGACCCAGTACTTC. This translates into CASSWDNRETQYF. The chain couples TRBV5-6 to TRBJ2-5; possible D gene TRBD1, 6 bases. This CDR3 is built from 13 residues. V was cut by 3 bases and J by 4 bases, with 10 bases left in between. The V gene's germline CDR1 is SGHDT and CDR2 YYEEEE.

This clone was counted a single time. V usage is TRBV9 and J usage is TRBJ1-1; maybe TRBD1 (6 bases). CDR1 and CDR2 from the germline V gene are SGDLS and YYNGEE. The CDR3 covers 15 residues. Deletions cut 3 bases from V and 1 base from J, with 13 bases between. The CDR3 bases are TGTGCCAGCAGCGGAACAGGGTTTTCGAACACTGAAGCTTTCTTT. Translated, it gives CASSGTGFSNTEAFF.

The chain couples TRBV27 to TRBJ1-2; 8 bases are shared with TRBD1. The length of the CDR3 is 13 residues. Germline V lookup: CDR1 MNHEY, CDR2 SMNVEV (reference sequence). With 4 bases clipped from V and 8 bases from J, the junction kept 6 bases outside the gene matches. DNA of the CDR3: TGTGCCAGCAGTTCGACAGGGGCTATGGGCTACACCTTC. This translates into CASSSTGAMGYTF.

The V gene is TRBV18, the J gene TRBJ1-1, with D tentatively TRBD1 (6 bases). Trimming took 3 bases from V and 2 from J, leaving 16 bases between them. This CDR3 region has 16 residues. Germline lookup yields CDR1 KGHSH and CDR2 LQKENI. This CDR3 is CASSPRSGGPNTEAFF. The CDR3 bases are TGTGCCAGCTCACCTCGGAGCGGGGGCCCCAACACTGAAGCTTTCTTT.

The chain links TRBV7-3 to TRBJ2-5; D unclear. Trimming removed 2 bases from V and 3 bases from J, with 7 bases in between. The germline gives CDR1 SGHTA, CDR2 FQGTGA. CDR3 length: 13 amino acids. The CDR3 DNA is TGTGCCAGCAGCTTATACAAAGAAGAGACCCAGTACTTC. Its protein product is CASSLYKEETQYF.

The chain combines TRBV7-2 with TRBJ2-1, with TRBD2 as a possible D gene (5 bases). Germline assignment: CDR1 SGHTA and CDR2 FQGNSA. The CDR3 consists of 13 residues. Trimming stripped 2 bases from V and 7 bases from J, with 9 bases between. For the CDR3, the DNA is TGTGCCAGCAGCTTAATAATAGCGAATGAGCAGTTCTTC. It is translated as CASSLIIANEQFF.